These T cell receptor beta chains were read from a single sample in a study of regulatory T cells in long-lasting Graves disease. TCRdb fed the multiplex PCR reads into MiXCR, producing one record per CDR3 protein. The data contain over 650,000 distinct CDR3 sequences, about 30% of them singletons. The material sequenced was peripheral blood mononuclear cells (PBMCs), taken when the disease was refractory, from a patient treated with antithyroid drugs. These receptors were obtained from a female donor with Graves disease. The CDR3 runs from the conserved cysteine through the conserved F or W. The D gene is left open where the match is weak.

j_call	d_call	v_call	cdr3_aa
TRBJ1-5	.	TRBV5-1	CASSLGTPNQPQHF
TRBJ1-4	.	TRBV12-3/TRBV12-4	CASSLAADGKLFF
TRBJ1-2	.	TRBV15	CATSSSIYGYTF
TRBJ2-4	.	TRBV5-1	CASSPTGGVKNIQYF
TRBJ1-6	.	TRBV7-3	CASSLSRDSPLHF
TRBJ2-7	TRBD1	TRBV5-1	CASSTDRVSYEQYF
TRBJ1-1	.	TRBV5-5	CASSFSQIQTNTEAFF
TRBJ1-6	TRBD1	TRBV3-1	CASSLDRRGSPLHF
TRBJ2-7	.	TRBV2	CASTPWGTGGEQYF
TRBJ1-2	.	TRBV5-1	CASSFDGGNYGYTF
TRBJ1-5	TRBD1	TRBV2	CASSVPPGGGNQPQHF
TRBJ2-7	.	TRBV20-1	CSARQRDGNSEQYF
TRBJ2-3	.	TRBV7-2	CASSLGIRSTDTQYF
TRBJ1-1	.	TRBV24-1	CATRRGDEAFF
TRBJ2-7	.	TRBV6-1	CASSEEREASYEQYF
TRBJ2-7	.	TRBV10-2	CASSEYGNEQYF
TRBJ1-2	.	TRBV12-3/TRBV12-4	CASSLEAGMADTF
TRBJ1-5	.	TRBV20-1	CSARVGDNQPQHF
TRBJ1-2	.	TRBV10-3	CAISEPDHGYTF
TRBJ2-5	.	TRBV29-1	CSVEGLQETQYF
TRBJ2-7	TRBD2	TRBV12-3/TRBV12-4	CASSFGGSTYEQYF
TRBJ1-2	TRBD1	TRBV3-1	CASSQDPISGRGNYGYTF
TRBJ1-5	.	TRBV12-3/TRBV12-4	CASSAGGSLNQPQHF
TRBJ1-2	.	TRBV5-4	CASSWDHYGYTF
TRBJ1-2	.	TRBV11-2	CASSLGTRGGYTF
TRBJ2-5	TRBD2	TRBV9	CASSPLAGVPQETQYF
TRBJ1-1	.	TRBV5-4	CASSLLNDREAFF
TRBJ2-7	TRBD2	TRBV5-4	CASSLALAGISYEQYF
TRBJ2-5	TRBD2	TRBV27	CATSGGETQYF
TRBJ2-6	TRBD1	TRBV12-3/TRBV12-4	CASSFGTGITLGGANVLTF
TRBJ1-4	TRBD1	TRBV30	CAWGDREKLFF
TRBJ1-6	TRBD1	TRBV6-1	CASSSVTGGMNSPLHF
TRBJ1-3	.	TRBV2	CASIFGNTIYF
TRBJ1-1	.	TRBV11-2	CASSLGDTASEAFF
TRBJ1-1	TRBD1	TRBV19	CASGGQAKNTEAFF
TRBJ1-5	.	TRBV20-1	CSASSSLPYQPQHF
TRBJ2-5	TRBD2	TRBV11-2	CASSLGLGSGRASETQYF
TRBJ1-5	.	TRBV12-3/TRBV12-4	CASSPLGRGDDQPQHF
TRBJ1-1	.	TRBV19	CASSIVAGNTEAFF
TRBJ1-2	.	TRBV20-1	CSAQPAGEAYGYTF
TRBJ2-4	TRBD1	TRBV5-4	CASSIITTGRRKNIQYF
TRBJ1-5	.	TRBV28	CASRPTGTNQPQHF
TRBJ2-5	.	TRBV19	CASTGTENQETQYF
TRBJ2-1	TRBD1	TRBV7-6	CASSPGTGWRNEQFF
TRBJ1-6	TRBD1	TRBV12-3/TRBV12-4	CASSLGTGGRNSPLHF
TRBJ2-5	.	TRBV20-1	CSASPVIQTQYF
TRBJ1-5	.	TRBV2	CASSGRALNQPQHF
TRBJ1-1	.	TRBV5-1	CASSLTLRGPNTEAFF
TRBJ1-2	TRBD1	TRBV6-5	CASSYLFGQADYTF
TRBJ1-6	.	TRBV6-1	CASRNEGNGQNSPLHF
TRBJ1-2	.	TRBV7-9	CASSPGTFGYGYTF
TRBJ1-1	.	TRBV7-3	CASSRIREPNTEAFF
TRBJ2-5	TRBD1	TRBV7-9	CASTISETGVRETQYF
TRBJ2-7	TRBD1	TRBV7-6	CASGLDRGVHEQYF
TRBJ2-2	TRBD2	TRBV27	CASSFEGLAFGGELFF
TRBJ2-5	TRBD2	TRBV6-9	CASSYFSSGEETQYF
TRBJ1-4	TRBD1	TRBV6-2/TRBV6-3	CASSYRGQGTEKLFF
TRBJ1-2	.	TRBV7-9	CASSLGEVGHTF
TRBJ1-1	.	TRBV20-1	CSGTGYRWNTEAFF